These 13 T cell receptor beta chains originate from one sample sequenced in a study of blood T cell repertoires in COVID-19. TCRdb's table, derived via immunoSEQ multiplex PCR, lists solely in-frame clones and lacks some. The sample contains approximately 170,000 clones, roughly 84% of which appear only once. The sample was peripheral blood. These receptors originate from an elderly man with COVID-19, enrolled during active disease.

This chain connects TRBV18 to TRBJ2-5; 9 bases are a match to TRBD1. CDR1 is KGHSH, CDR2 LQKENI, per germline. Losses at the gene ends were 3 bases for V and 4 bases for J; bases not matched to a gene: 6. This CDR3 spans 15 amino acids. This chain's CDR3 is CASSPRQGGGETQYF. DNA for the CDR3: TGTGCCAGCTCACCTCGACAGGGGGGAGGAGAGACCCAGTACTTC.

This clone was seen once. This chain links TRBV15 with TRBJ2-5, with 10 bases aligning to TRBD2. Germline loops: CDR1 LNHNV, CDR2 YYDKDF (reference sequence). The CDR3 is made up of 17 amino acids. V lost 5 bases to trimming and J lost 4 bases; unmatched junction nucleotides: 13. The CDR3, as DNA: TGTGCCACCAGCGCCCTTACGGGACTAGCGTCTAGAGAGACCCAGTACTTC. This gives the protein CATSALTGLASRETQYF.

The CDR3, as DNA: TGTGCCATCAGGACCGGGACAGGGCCTTATGGCTACACCTTC. It yields the protein CAIRTGTGPYGYTF. The genes are TRBV10-3 and TRBJ1-2; 9 nucleotides align to TRBD1. Germline V gene data show CDR1 as ENHRY and CDR2 as SYGVKD. The CDR3 totals 14 residues. The V segment lost 6 bases and the J segment 5 bases; nucleotides outside the gene matches: 7.

This clone was seen more than once but under ten times. This rearrangement joins TRBV6-2 or TRBV6-3 to TRBJ2-7; TRBD1 matches 8 bases. The CDR3 is 14 residues long. Trimming cost V 6 bases and J 3 bases; bases outside gene matches: 7. The germline CDR1 and CDR2 sequences are MNHEY and SVGEGT. In nucleotides, the CDR3 is TGTGCCAGCAGCAGACAGGGGACCGACTACGAGCAGTACTTC. Translating it yields CASSRQGTDYEQYF.

The chain employs TRBV9 and TRBJ1-6; a possible D gene is TRBD1 (5 bases). From germline, CDR1 is SGDLS and CDR2 YYNGEE. V dropped 4 bases and J dropped 6 bases, with 11 bases sitting between them. There are 14 residues in the CDR3. In nucleotides, the CDR3 is TGTGCCAGCAGCTCCGACGGGGGTAATTCACCCCTCCACTTT. Amino acids: CASSSDGGNSPLHF.

The genes are TRBV13 and TRBJ2-1; D is uncertain. Germline V CDR1 and CDR2: PRHDT, FYEKMQ (reference sequence). The CDR3 runs 12 residues. V was cut by 6 bases and J by 3 bases, with 6 bases left in between. CDR3 in DNA: TGTGCCAGCAGTATTCTCTACAATGAGCAGTTCTTC. Protein: CASSILYNEQFF. The whole variable domain, filled in from reference TRBV13 and TRBJ2-1, reads AAGVIQSPRHLIKEKRETATLKCYPIPRHDTVYWYQQGPGQDPQFLISFYEKMQSDKGSIPDRFSAQQFSDYHSELNMSSLELGDSALYFCASSILYNEQFFGPGTRLTVL.

The chain carries TRBV9 and TRBJ2-5; 7 bases match TRBD1. This CDR3 is built from 15 residues. Trimming removed 3 bases from V and 3 bases from J; junction bases left unmatched: 8. The germline V gene has CDR1 SGDLS and CDR2 YYNGEE. The CDR3 nucleotides read TGTGCCAGCAGCGCCCAGGGGGAGAGAGAAGAGACCCAGTACTTC. As protein: CASSAQGEREETQYF.

There are a few counts of this clone. The rearrangement uses TRBV9 and TRBJ2-1; a possible D gene is TRBD2 (6 bases). The V gene's germline CDR1 is SGDLS and CDR2 YYNGEE. The V gene lost 0 bases and the J gene lost 1 base, with 8 bases spanning the gap. The CDR3 has 15 residues. The CDR3 loop is CASSVGGTSYNEQFF. DNA of the CDR3: TGTGCCAGCAGCGTAGGCGGGACTTCCTACAATGAGCAGTTCTTC.

The chain has TRBV7-9 and TRBJ2-3, with D possibly matching TRBD1 (6 bases). The CDR3 extends over 14 amino acids. The germline gives CDR1 SEHNR, CDR2 FQNEAQ (reference sequence). V lost 2 bases and J lost 9, with 15 bases in between. CDR3 nucleotides: TGTGCCAGCAGCTTAACCCGACCCGGGACAACGCAGTATTTT. Translating gives CASSLTRPGTTQYF.

The chain recombines TRBV29-1 with TRBJ2-1; 11 bases line up with TRBD1. The CDR3 extends over 16 amino acids. Germline lookup yields CDR1 SQVTM and CDR2 ANQGSEA. With 5 bases clipped from V and 0 bases from J, the junction kept 6 bases outside the gene matches. CDR3 coding DNA: TGCAGCGTTATGGACAGGGGGCGCATCTCCTACAATGAGCAGTTCTTC. Translating gives CSVMDRGRISYNEQFF.

V gene TRBV9 combines with J gene TRBJ1-6, with D unresolved. Germline lookup yields CDR1 SGDLS and CDR2 YYNGEE. V was pared by 4 bases and J by 7 bases, with 18 bases between. CDR3 length equals 16 residues. This CDR3 is CASSPRGAGSNSPLHF. The CDR3 DNA reads as TGTGCCAGCAGCCCCCGGGGAGCGGGTTCCAATTCACCCCTCCACTTT.

This clone has just a few counts. This chain uses TRBV5-1 with TRBJ2-2; 11 bases are shared with TRBD2. V lost 4 bases and J lost 2; bases outside the gene matches: 4. Looked up from germline, CDR1 is SGHRS and CDR2 is YFSETQ. CDR3 length: 16 residues. CDR3 protein: CASSTGLAENTGELFF. CDR3 nucleotides: TGCGCCAGCAGCACGGGACTAGCGGAAAACACCGGGGAGCTGTTTTTT.

V is TRBV18 and J is TRBJ1-5; TRBD1 matches 9 bases. CDR3 length: 18 amino acids. The germline CDR1 and CDR2 sequences are KGHSH and LQKENI. V dropped 5 bases and J dropped 0; count of bases not matched to a gene: 11. Here the CDR3 reads CASSVDRGGLNSNQPQHF. The CDR3 DNA follows: TGTGCCAGCTCAGTGGACAGGGGAGGACTAAATAGCAATCAGCCCCAGCATTTT.